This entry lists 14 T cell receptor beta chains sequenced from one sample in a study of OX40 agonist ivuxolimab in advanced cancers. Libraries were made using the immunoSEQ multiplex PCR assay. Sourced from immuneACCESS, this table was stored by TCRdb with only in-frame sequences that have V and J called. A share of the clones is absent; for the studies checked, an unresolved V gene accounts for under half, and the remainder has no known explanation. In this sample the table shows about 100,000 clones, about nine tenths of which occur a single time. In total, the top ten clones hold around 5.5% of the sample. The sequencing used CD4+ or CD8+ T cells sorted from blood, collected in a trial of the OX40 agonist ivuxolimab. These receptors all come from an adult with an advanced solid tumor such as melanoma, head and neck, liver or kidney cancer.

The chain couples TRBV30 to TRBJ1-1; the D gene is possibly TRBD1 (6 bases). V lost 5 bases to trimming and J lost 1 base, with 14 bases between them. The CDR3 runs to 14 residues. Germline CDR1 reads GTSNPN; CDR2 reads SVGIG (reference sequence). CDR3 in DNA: TGTGCCTGGGACCGGGGGCAGAAGAACACTGAAGCTTTCTTT. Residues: CAWDRGQKNTEAFF.

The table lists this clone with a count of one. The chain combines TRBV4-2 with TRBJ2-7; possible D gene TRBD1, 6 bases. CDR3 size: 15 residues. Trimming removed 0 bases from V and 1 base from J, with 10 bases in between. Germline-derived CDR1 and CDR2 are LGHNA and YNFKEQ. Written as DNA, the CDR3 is TGTGCCAGCAGCCAAGAACAGGGTCCTTCCTACGAGCAGTACTTC. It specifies CASSQEQGPSYEQYF.

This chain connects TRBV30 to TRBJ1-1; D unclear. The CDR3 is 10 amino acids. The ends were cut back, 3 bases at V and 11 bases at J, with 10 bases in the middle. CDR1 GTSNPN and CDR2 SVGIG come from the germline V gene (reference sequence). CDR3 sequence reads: CAWRKGSAFF. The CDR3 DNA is TGTGCCTGGAGAAAAGGGTCTGCTTTCTTT.

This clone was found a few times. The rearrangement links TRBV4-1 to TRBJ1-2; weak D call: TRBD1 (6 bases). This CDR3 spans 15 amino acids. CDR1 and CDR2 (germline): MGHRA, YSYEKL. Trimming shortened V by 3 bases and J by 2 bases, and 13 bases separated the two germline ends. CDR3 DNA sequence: TGCGCCAGCAGCCATCGACAGGAACCCAACTATGGCTACACCTTC. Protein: CASSHRQEPNYGYTF.

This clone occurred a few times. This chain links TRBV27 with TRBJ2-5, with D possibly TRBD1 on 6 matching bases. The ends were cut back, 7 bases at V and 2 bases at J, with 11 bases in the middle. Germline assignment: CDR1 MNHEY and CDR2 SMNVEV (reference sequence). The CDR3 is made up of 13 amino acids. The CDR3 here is CASKQGLQETQYF. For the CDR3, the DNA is TGTGCCAGCAAACAGGGCTTACAAGAGACCCAGTACTTC.

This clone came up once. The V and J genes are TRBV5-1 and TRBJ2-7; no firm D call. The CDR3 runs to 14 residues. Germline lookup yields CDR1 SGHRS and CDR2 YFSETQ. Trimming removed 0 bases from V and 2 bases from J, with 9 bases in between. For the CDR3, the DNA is TGCGCCAGCAGCTTGGCCCCCCCCACCTACGAGCAGTACTTC. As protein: CASSLAPPTYEQYF.

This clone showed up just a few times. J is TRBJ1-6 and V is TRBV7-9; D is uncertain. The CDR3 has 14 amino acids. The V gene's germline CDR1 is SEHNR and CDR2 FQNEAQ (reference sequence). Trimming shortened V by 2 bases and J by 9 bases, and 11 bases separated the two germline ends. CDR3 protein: CASSLIGLSSPLHF. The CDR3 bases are TGTGCCAGCAGCTTAATAGGCCTGAGTTCACCCCTCCACTTT.

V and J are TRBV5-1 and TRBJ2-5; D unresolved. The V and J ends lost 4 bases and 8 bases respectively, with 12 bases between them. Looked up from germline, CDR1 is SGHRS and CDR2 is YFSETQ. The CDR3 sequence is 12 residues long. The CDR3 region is CASSPQARTQYF. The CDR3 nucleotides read TGCGCCAGCAGCCCCCAGGCAAGAACCCAGTACTTC.

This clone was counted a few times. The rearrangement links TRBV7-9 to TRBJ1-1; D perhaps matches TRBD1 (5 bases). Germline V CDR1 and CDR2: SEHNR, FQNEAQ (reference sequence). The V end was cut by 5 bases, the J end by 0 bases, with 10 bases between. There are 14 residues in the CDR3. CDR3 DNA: TGTGCCAGCAGCGGGGGACTTATGAACACTGAAGCTTTCTTT. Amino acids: CASSGGLMNTEAFF.

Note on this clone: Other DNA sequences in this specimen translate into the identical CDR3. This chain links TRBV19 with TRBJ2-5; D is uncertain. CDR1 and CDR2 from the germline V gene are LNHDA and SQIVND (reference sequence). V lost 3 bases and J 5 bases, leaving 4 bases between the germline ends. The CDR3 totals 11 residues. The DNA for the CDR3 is TGTGCCAGTAGTATCCGGGAGACCCAGTACTTC. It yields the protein CASSIRETQYF.

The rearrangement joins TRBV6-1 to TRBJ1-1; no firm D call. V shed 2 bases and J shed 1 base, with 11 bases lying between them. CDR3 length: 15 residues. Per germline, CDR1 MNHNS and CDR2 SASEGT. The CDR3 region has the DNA TGTGCCAGCAGTGAAAGCCGTGCTTCGAACACTGAAGCTTTCTTT. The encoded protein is CASSESRASNTEAFF.

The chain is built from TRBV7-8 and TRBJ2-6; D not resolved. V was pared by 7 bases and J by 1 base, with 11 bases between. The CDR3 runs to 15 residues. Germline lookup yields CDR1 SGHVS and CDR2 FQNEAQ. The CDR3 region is CASTNTFSGANVLTF. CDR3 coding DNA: TGTGCCAGCACCAATACTTTTTCTGGGGCCAACGTCCTGACTTTC.

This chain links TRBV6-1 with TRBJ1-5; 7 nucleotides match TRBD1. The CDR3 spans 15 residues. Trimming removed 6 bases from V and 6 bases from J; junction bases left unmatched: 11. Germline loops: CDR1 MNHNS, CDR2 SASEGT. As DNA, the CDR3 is TGTGCCAGCAGCGTAGACAGGGAGGAAGGTCAGCCCCAGCATTTT. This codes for CASSVDREEGQPQHF.

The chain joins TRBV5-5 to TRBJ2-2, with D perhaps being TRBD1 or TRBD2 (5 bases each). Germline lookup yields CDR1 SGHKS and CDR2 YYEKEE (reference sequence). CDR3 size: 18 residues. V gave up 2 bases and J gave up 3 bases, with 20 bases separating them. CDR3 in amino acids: CASSFRGPAKGDTGELFF. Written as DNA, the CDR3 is TGTGCCAGCAGCTTTCGGGGACCGGCAAAAGGGGACACCGGGGAGCTGTTTTTT.